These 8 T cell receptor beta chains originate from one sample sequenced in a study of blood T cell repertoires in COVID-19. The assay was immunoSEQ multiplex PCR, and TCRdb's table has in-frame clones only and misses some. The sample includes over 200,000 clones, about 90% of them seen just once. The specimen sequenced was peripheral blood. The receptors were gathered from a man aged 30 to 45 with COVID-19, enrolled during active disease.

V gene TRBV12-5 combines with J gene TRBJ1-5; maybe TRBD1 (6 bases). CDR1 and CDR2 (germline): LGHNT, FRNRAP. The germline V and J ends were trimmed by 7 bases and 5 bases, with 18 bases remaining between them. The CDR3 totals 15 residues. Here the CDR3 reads CASAPGQLHYQPQHF. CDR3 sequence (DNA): TGTGCTAGTGCCCCCGGACAGCTCCACTATCAGCCCCAGCATTTT.

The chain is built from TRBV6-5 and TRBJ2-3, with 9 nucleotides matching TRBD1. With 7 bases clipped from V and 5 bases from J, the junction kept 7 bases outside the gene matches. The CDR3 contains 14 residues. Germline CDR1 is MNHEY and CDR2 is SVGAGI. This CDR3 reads CASNLQGAKDTQYF. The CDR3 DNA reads TGTGCCAGCAATTTACAGGGGGCGAAAGATACGCAGTATTTT.

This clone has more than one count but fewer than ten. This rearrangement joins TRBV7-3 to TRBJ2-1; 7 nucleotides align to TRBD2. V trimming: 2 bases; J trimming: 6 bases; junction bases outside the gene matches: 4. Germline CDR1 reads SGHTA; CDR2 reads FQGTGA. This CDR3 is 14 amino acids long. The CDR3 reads CASSLFRTSNEQFF. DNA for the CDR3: TGTGCCAGCAGCTTATTCCGGACTAGCAATGAGCAGTTCTTC. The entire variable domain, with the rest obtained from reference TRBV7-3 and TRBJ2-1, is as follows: GAGVSQTPSNKVTEKGKYVELRCDPISGHTALYWYRQSLGQGPEFLIYFQGTGAADDSGLPNDRFFAVRPEGSVSTLKIQRTERGDSAVYLCASSLFRTSNEQFFGPGTRLTVL.

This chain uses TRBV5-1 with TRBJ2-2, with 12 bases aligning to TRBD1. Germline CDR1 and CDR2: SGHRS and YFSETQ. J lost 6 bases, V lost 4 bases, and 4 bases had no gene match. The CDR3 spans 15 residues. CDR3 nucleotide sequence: TGCGCCAGCAGCGGGGACAGGGGGCGCGCCGGGGAGCTGTTTTTT. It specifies CASSGDRGRAGELFF.

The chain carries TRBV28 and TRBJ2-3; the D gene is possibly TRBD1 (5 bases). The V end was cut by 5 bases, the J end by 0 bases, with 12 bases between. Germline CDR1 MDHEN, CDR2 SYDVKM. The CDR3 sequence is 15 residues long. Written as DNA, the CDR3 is TGTGCCAGCAGTAGGCAGGGTAGAAGCACAGATACGCAGTATTTT. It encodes CASSRQGRSTDTQYF.

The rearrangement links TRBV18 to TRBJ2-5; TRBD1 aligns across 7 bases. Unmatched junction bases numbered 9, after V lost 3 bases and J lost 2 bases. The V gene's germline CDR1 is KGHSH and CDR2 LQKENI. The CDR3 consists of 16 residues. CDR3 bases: TGTGCCAGCTCACCTACCGGGACAGCGATGCAAGAGACCCAGTACTTC. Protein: CASSPTGTAMQETQYF.

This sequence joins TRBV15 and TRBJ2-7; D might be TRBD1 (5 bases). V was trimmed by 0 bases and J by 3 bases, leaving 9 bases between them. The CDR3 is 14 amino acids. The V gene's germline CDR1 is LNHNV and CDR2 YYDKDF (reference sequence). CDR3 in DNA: TGTGCCACCAGCAGAGATCTAGACAGCTACGAGCAGTACTTC. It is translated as CATSRDLDSYEQYF.

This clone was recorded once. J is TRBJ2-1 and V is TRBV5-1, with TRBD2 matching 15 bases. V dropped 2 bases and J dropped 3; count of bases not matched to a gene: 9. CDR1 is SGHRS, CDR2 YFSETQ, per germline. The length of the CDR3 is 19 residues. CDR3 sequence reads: CASSFRGTSGRPYYNEQFF. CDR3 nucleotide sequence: TGCGCCAGCAGCTTCAGGGGGACTAGCGGGAGGCCCTACTACAATGAGCAGTTCTTC.